The TCR beta chain described here comes from a study of blood T cell repertoires in COVID-19. The overall study: There were acute and convalescent COVID-19 samples, and they came from the United States, Italy and Spain.

Libraries were prepared by immunoSEQ multiplex PCR; TCRdb keeps only in-frame clonotypes and omits some of them. The table records 250,000 to 300,000 clones, about 86% of them present only once. Germline assignment: CDR1 LNHDA and CDR2 SQIVND (reference sequence). This CDR3 has 13 amino acids. V lost 6 bases, J lost 3 bases, and 4 bases stayed unmatched. The clonotype comes from a young man with active or convalescent COVID-19. The rearrangement links TRBV19 to TRBJ1-1, with 7 bases fitting TRBD1. Material: peripheral blood. This CDR3 is CASRVTGHTEAFF. The CDR3 DNA reads TGTGCCAGTAGAGTGACAGGGCACACTGAAGCTTTCTTT.